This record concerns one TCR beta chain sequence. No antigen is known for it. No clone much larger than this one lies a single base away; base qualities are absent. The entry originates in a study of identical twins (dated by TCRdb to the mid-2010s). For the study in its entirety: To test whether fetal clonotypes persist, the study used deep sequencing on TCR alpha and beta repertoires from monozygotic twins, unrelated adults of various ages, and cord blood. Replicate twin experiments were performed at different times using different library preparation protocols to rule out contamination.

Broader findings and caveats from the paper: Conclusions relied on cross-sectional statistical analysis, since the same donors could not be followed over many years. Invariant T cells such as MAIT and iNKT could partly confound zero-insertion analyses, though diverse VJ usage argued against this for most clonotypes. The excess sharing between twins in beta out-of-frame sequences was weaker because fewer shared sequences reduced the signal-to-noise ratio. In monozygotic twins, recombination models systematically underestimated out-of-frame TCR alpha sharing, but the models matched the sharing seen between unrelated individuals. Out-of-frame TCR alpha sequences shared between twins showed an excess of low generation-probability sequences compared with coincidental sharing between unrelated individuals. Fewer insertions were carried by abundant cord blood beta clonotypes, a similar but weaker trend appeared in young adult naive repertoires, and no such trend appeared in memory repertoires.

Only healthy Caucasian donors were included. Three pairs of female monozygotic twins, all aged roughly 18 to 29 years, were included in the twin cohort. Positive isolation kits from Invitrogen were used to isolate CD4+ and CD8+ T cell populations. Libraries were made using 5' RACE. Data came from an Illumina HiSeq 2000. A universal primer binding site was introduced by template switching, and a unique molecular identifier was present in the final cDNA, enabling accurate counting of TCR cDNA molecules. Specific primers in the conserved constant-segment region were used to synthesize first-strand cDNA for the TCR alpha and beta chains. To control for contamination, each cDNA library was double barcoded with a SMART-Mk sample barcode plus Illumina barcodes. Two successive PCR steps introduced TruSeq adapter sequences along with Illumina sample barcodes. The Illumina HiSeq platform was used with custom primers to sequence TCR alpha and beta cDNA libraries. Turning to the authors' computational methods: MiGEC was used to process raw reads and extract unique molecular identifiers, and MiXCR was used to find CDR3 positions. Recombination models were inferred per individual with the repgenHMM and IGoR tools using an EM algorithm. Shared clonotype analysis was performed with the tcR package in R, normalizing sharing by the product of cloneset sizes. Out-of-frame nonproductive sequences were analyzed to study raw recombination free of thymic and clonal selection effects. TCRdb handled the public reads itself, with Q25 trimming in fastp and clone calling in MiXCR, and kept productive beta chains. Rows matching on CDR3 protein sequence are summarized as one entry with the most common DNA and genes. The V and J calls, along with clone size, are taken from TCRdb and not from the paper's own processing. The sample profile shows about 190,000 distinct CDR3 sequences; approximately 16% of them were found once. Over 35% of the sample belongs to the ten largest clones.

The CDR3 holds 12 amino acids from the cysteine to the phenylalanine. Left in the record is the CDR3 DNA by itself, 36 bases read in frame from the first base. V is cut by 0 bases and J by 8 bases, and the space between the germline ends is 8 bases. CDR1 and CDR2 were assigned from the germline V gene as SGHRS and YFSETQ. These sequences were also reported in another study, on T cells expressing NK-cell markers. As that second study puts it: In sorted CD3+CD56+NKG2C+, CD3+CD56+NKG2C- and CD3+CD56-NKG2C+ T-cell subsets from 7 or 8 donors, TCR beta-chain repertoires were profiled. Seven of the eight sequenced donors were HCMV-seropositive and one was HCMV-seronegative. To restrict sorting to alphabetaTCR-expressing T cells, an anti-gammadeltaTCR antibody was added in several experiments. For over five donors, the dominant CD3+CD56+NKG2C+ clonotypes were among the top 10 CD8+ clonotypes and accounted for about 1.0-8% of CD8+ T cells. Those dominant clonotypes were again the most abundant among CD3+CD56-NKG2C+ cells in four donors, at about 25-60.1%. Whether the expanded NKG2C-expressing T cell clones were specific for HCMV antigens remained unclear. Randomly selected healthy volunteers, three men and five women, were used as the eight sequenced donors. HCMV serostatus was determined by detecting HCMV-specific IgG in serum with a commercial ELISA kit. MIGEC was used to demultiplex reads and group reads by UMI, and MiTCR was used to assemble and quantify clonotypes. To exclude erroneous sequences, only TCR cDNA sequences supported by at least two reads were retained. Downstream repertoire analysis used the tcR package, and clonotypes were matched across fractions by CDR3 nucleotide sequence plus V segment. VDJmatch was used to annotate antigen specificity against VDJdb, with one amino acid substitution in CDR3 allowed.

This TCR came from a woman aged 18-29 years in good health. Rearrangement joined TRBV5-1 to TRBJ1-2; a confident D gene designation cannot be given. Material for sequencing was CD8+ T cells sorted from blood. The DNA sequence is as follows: TGCGCCAGCAGCTTGGGGGCCAGCGGCTACACCTTC. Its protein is CASSLGASGYTF.